This T cell receptor beta chain was identified during a study of PD-1 and CTLA-4 blockade in melanoma (TCRdb year 2021). Some background on the complete study: In patients with melanoma, the researchers looked at the effects of CTLA-4 blockade versus PD-1 blockade on the CD8 T cell response that was melanoma-reactive.

Library preparation was by the immunoSEQ multiplex PCR assay. TCRdb mirrors the immuneACCESS table, restricted to in-frame sequences. Some clones are absent from its copies; in checked studies, under half trace to an unresolved V gene, and the reason for the others is unknown. This sample is represented by fewer than 20,000 clones; roughly two thirds of them were singletons. The top ten constitute 16% of the sample. Remarks on this clone: There is no known antigen for this receptor. No per-base quality is available; no much larger clone lies one base away.

Relative to germline, V is 3 bases shorter and J is 4 bases shorter, with 11 bases between their ends. Reading the germline V gene gives CDR1 SGDLS and CDR2 YYNGEE. From the cysteine through the phenylalanine, the CDR3 covers 14 amino acids. This entry keeps only the CDR3 DNA: 42 bases, framed from base 1. This receptor chain uses TRBV9 and TRBJ2-1; TRBD1 could be the D gene, as 5 bases match. The sequence derives from a human donor with melanoma. Sequencing was performed on CD8+ T cells from peripheral blood, taken before anti-PD-1 treatment. This receptor carries the CDR3 CASSASTDYNEQFF. Here is the DNA: TGTGCCAGCAGCGCCTCGACAGATTACAATGAGCAGTTCTTC.